This entry concerns a single T cell receptor (beta chain). This entry is derived from a study of blood T cell repertoires in COVID-19. Measured with immunoSEQ multiplex PCR; TCRdb has only the in-frame clones, and not every one. The repertoire holds 140,000 to 150,000 clones, 80% to 90% seen once, with around 8% in the top ten. The V gene's germline CDR1 is SGHNT and CDR2 YYREEE (reference sequence). Trimming removed 0 bases at V and 4 bases at J, with 13 bases between. This CDR3 is built from 15 residues. The chain couples TRBV5-4 to TRBJ1-1; D call uncertain. Sequenced material: peripheral blood. The clonotype comes from a woman between 55 and 75 years old with COVID-19, enrolled during active disease. The DNA of the CDR3 is TGTGCCAGCAGCTTGGAGGCGTCGGAGGGCACTGAAGCTTTCTTT. As protein: CASSLEASEGTEAFF.